The 8 T cell receptor beta chains listed next were all sequenced from one sample in a study of T cell changes during pregnancy in multiple sclerosis. TCRdb's copy holds only in-frame clones and misses some; the assay was immunoSEQ multiplex PCR. The data contain under 55,000 clones, roughly 93% of them singletons. The sequences come from peripheral blood, collected in the second trimester of pregnancy. These receptors were taken from a female donor with multiple sclerosis, enrolled in a pregnancy study.

The chain has TRBV5-1 and TRBJ2-3; D is possibly TRBD1 (7 bases). The CDR3 runs 15 residues. V dropped 2 bases and J dropped 2 bases, with 12 bases sitting between them. Per the germline V gene, CDR1 is SGHRS and CDR2 is YFSETQ. This CDR3 reads CASSLGGGPTDTQYF. CDR3 sequence (DNA): TGCGCCAGCAGCTTAGGAGGGGGCCCCACAGATACGCAGTATTTT.

The chain combines TRBV5-5 with TRBJ1-5, with 10 bases identical to TRBD1. J gave up 5 bases and V 0 bases, and 5 bases lay outside the gene matches. The CDR3 extends over 16 amino acids. Germline V gene sequence: CDR1 SGHKS, CDR2 YYEKEE (reference sequence). The CDR3 DNA reads as TGTGCCAGCAGCTTGGTACGGGACAGGGGATATCAGCCCCAGCATTTT. As protein: CASSLVRDRGYQPQHF.

V is TRBV10-3 and J is TRBJ2-7; D perhaps matches TRBD2 (7 bases). V shed 9 bases and J shed 4 bases, with 16 bases lying between them. Germline-derived CDR1 and CDR2 are ENHRY and SYGVKD. The CDR3 totals 13 residues. CDR3 nucleotides: TGTGCCATATCAGGGGACTACACTTACGAGCAGTACTTC. Encoded protein: CAISGDYTYEQYF.

The genes are TRBV18 and TRBJ1-1, with D perhaps TRBD1 (5 bases). Germline CDR1 reads KGHSH; CDR2 reads LQKENI. The CDR3 is 13 amino acids. The ends were cut back, 3 bases at V and 6 bases at J, with 11 bases in the middle. CDR3 residues: CASSPLRGAEAFF. The CDR3 bases are TGTGCCAGCTCACCCCTAAGGGGCGCTGAAGCTTTCTTT.

V usage is TRBV7-2 and J usage is TRBJ2-3; no firm D call. The CDR3 is 12 residues long. Germline V gene lookup returns CDR1 SGHTA and CDR2 FQGNSA. Trimming pared 2 bases from V and 6 bases from J, leaving 6 bases between. The CDR3 region is CASSLSGDTQYF. CDR3 DNA sequence: TGTGCCAGCAGCTTATCCGGGGATACGCAGTATTTT.

The chain combines TRBV25-1 with TRBJ2-5, with TRBD1 identical over 10 bases. The junction had 7 bases not matched to a gene; V was cut back by 11 bases and J by 4 bases. Germline values: CDR1 MGHDK, CDR2 SYGVNS. The CDR3 is made up of 13 amino acids. The CDR3 DNA follows: TGTGCCTCCCGGGACAGGGGTCTAGAGACCCAGTACTTC. Protein product: CASRDRGLETQYF.

This clone was seen only once. The CDR3 reads CASSSGTGVNLYETQYF. The CDR3 DNA sequence: TGCGCCAGCAGCTCCGGGACAGGCGTCAATCTTTATGAGACCCAGTACTTC. The chain has TRBV5-1 and TRBJ2-5; 8 nucleotides line up with TRBD1. Trimming took 3 bases from V and 5 from J; bases not matched to a gene: 15. CDR3 length equals 17 residues. Germline CDR1 is SGHRS and CDR2 is YFSETQ.

The rearrangement joins TRBV19 to TRBJ1-1; TRBD1 is a possible D gene (6 bases). V lost 1 base, J lost 3 bases, and 18 bases lay in between. The CDR3 is 17 amino acids. From germline, CDR1 is LNHDA and CDR2 SQIVND (reference sequence). The CDR3: CASSIALFGGADTEAFF. The CDR3 nucleotides are TGTGCCAGTAGTATAGCCCTCTTTGGGGGGGCGGACACTGAAGCTTTCTTT.